This TCR beta chain was identified during a study of shared clonotypes between healthy human individuals. Clones were sequenced by immunoSEQ multiplex PCR, and TCRdb holds only the in-frame ones, with some missing. The sample lists some 2 million clones, over 85% occurring once. This receptor was obtained from a young man in good health. The sequenced material came from naive CD4+ T cells sorted from blood. Subset in this sample: CD45RA+ positively selected.

The CDR3: CASSSNLLSAYEQYF. Written as DNA, the CDR3 is TGTGCCAGCAGTTCGAACCTCCTGTCAGCCTACGAGCAGTACTTC. The chain employs TRBV5-8 and TRBJ2-7; the D is unclear. There are 15 residues in the CDR3. Germline V gene data show CDR1 as SGHTS and CDR2 as YDEGEE. V lost 5 bases and J lost 2, with 17 bases in between.